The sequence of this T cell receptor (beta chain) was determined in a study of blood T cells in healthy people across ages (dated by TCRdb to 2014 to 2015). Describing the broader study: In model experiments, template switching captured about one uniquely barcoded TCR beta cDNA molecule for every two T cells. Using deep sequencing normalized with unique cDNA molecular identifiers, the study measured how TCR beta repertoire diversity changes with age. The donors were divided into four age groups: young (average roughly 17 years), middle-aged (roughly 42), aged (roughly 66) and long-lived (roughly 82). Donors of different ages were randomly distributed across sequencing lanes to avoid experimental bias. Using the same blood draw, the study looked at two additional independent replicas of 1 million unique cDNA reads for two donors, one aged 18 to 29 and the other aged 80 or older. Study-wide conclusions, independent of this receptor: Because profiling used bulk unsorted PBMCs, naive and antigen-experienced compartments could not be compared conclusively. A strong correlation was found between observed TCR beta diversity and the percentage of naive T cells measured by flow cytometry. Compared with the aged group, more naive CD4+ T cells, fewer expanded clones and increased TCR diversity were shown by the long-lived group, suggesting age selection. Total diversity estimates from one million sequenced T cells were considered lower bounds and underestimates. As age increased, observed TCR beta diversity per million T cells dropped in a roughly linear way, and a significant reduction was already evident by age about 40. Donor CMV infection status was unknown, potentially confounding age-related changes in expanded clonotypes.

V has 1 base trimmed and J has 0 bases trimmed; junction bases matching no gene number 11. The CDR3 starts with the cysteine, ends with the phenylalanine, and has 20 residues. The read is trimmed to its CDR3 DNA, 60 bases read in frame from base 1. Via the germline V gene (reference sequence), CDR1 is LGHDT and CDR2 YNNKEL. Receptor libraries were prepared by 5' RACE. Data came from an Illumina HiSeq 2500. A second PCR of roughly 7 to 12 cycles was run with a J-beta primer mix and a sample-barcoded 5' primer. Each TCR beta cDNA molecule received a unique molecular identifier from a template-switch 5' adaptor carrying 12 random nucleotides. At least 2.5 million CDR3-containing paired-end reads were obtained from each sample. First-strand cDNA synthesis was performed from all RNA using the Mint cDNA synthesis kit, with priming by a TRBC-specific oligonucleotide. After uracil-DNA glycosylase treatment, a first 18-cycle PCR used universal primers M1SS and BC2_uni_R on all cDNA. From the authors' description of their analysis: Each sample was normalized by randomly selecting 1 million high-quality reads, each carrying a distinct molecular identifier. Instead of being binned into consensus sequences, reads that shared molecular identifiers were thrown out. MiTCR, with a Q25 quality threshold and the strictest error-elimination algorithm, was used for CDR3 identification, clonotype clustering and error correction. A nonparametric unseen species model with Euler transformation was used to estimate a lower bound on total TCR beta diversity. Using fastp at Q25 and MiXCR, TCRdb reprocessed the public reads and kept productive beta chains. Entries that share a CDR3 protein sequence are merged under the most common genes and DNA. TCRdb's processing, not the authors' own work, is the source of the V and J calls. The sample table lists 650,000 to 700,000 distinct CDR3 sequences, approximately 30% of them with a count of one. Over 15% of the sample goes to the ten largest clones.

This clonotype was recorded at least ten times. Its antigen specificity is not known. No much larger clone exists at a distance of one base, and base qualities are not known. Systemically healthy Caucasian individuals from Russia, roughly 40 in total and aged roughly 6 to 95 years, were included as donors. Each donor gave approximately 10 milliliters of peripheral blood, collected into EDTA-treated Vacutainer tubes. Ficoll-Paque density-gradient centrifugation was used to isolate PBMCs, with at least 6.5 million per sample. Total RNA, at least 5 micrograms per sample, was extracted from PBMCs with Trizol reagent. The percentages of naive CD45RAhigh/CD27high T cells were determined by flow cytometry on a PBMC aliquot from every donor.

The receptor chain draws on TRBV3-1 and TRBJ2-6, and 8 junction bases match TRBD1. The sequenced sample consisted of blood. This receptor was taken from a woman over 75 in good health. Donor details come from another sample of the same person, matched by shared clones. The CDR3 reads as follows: CASSQGGVGTGNSGANVLTF. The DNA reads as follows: TGTGCCAGCAGCCAAGGGGGGGTAGGGACAGGAAACTCTGGGGCCAACGTCCTGACTTTC.